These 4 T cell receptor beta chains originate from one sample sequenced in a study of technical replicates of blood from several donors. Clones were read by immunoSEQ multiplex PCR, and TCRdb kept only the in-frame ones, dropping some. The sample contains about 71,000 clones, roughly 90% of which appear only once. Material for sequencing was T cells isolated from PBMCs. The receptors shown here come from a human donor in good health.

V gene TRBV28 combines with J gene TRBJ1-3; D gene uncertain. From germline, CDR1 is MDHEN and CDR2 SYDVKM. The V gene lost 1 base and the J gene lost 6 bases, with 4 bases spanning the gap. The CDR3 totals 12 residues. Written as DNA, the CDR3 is TGTGCCAGCAGTTTATCAGTAAACACCATATATTTT. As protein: CASSLSVNTIYF.

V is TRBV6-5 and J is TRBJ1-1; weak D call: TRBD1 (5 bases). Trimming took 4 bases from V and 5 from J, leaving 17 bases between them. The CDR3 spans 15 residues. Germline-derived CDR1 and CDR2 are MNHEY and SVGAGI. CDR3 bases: TGTGCCAGCAGTTCCGGCGGGGGATTAAGGACTGAAGCTTTCTTT. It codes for CASSSGGGLRTEAFF.

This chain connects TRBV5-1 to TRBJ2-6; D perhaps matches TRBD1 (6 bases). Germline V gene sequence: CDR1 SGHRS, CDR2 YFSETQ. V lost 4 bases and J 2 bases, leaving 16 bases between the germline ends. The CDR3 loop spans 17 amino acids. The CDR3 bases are TGCGCCAGCAGCCCGAGGGGCAGGGGAGCTGGGGCCAACGTCCTGACTTTC. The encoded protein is CASSPRGRGAGANVLTF.

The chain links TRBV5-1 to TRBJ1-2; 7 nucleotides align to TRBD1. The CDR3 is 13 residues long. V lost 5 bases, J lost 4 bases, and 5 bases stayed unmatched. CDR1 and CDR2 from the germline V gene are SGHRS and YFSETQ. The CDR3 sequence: CASRSDRVYGYTF. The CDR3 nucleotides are TGCGCCAGCAGATCTGACAGGGTCTATGGCTACACCTTC.